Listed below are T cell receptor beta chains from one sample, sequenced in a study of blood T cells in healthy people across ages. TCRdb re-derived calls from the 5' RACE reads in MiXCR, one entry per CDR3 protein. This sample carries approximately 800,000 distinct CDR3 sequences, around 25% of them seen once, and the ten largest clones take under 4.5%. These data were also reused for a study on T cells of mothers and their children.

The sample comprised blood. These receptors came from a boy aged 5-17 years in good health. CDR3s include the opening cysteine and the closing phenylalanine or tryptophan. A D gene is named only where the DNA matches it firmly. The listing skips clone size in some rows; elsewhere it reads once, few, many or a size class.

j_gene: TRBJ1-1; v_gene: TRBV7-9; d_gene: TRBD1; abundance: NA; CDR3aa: CASSFRDSEKGEAFF; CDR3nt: TGTGCCAGCAGCTTCCGGGACAGTGAGAAGGGCGAAGCTTTCTTT
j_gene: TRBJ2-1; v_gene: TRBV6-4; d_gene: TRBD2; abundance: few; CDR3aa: CASSDTPGTSGYNEQFF; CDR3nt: TGTGCCAGCAGTGACACGCCCGGGACTAGCGGGTATAATGAGCAGTTCTTC
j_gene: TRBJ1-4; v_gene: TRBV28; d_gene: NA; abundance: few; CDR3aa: CASSPDGFNEKLFF; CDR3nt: TGTGCCAGCAGTCCGGACGGTTTTAATGAAAAACTGTTTTTT
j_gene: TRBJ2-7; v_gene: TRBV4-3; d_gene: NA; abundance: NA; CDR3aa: CASSFGLISYEQYF; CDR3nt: TGCGCCAGCAGCTTCGGACTTATATCCTACGAGCAGTACTTC
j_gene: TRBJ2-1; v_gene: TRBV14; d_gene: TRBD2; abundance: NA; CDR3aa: CASSPAGLAGRNEQFF; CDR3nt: TGTGCCAGCAGCCCAGCGGGGCTAGCGGGTCGCAATGAGCAGTTCTTC
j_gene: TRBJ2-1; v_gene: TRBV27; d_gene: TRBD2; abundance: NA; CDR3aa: CASPGLAGGSVYNEQFF; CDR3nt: TGTGCCAGTCCGGGACTAGCGGGCGGGTCCGTGTACAATGAGCAGTTCTTC
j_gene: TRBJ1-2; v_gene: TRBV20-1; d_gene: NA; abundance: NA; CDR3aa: CSARGRGGYGYTF; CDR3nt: TGCAGTGCTAGAGGAAGGGGGGGCTATGGCTACACCTTC
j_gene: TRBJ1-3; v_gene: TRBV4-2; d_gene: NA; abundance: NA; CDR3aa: CASSSSIVSGNTIYF; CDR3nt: TGTGCCAGCAGCTCAAGCATAGTGTCAGGAAACACCATATATTTT
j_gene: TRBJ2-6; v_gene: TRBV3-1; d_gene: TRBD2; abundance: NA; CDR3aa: CASSQEEPGLATGADVLTF; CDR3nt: TGTGCCAGCAGCCAAGAAGAGCCGGGACTAGCTACCGGGGCCGACGTCCTGACTTTC
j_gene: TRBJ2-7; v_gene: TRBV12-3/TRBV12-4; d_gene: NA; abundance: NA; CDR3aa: CASSLRGRVAYEQYF; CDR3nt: TGTGCCAGCAGTTTAAGGGGCAGGGTGGCCTACGAGCAGTACTTC